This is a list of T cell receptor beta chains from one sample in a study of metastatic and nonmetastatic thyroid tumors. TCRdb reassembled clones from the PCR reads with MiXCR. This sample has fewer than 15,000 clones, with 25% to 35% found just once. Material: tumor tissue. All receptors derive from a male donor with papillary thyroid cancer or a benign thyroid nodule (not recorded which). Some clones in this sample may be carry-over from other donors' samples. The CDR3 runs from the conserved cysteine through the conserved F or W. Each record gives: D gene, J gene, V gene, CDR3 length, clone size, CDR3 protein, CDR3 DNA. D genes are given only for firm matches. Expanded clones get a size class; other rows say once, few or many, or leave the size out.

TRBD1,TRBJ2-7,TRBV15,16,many,CATSSHPRDRTHEQYF,TGTGCCACCAGCAGCCACCCCCGGGACAGGACCCACGAGCAGTACTTC
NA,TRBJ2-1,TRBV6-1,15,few,CASSDIPASYNEQFF,TGTGCCAGCAGTGATATTCCCGCCTCCTACAATGAGCAGTTCTTC
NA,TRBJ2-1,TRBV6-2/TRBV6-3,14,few,CASLDPPTYNEQFF,TGTGCCAGCCTGGACCCGCCGACCTACAATGAGCAGTTCTTC
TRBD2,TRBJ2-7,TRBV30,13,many,CAWSGRASYEQYF,TGTGCCTGGAGCGGGAGGGCCTCCTACGAGCAGTACTTC
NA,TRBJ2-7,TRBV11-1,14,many,CASSLGLQSYEQYF,TGTGCCAGCAGCTTAGGACTTCAATCCTACGAGCAGTACTTC
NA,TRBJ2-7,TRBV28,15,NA,CASSGSRSAVYEQYF,TGTGCCAGCAGTGGCAGTAGGTCCGCAGTGTACGAGCAGTACTTC
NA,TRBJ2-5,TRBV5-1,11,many,CASSAQETQYF,TGCGCCAGCAGCGCCCAAGAGACCCAGTACTTC
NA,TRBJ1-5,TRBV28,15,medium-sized,CASSLGQYSNQPQHF,TGTGCCAGCAGTTTAGGACAGTATAGCAATCAGCCCCAGCATTTT
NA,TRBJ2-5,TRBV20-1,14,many,CSARSGRPPETQYF,TGCAGTGCTAGAAGCGGGCGGCCCCCAGAGACCCAGTACTTC
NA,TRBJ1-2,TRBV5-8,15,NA,CASSSPGEANYGYTF,TGTGCCAGCAGCTCCCCCGGGGAGGCGAACTATGGCTACACCTTC
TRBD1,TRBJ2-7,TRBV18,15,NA,CASSPYDRGTQEQYF,TGTGCCAGCTCACCATACGACAGGGGGACACAAGAGCAGTACTTC
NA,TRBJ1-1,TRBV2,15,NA,CASSDQGSLNTEAFF,TGTGCCAGCAGTGATCAGGGGTCTTTGAACACTGAAGCTTTCTTT
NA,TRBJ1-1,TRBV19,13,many,CATTVPMNTEAFF,TGTGCCACGACAGTCCCCATGAACACTGAAGCTTTCTTT
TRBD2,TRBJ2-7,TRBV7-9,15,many,CASSLVGGDPYEQYF,TGTGCCAGCAGCTTAGTGGGGGGGGACCCCTACGAGCAGTACTTC
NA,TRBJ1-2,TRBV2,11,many,CASSNTNGYTF,TGTGCCAGCAGTAACACGAATGGCTACACCTTC
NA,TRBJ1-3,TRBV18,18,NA,CASSPRQVQPGSGNTIYF,TGTGCCAGCTCACCCCGGCAGGTTCAGCCCGGCTCTGGAAACACCATATATTTT
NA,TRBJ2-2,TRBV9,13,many,CASSATVTGELFF,TGTGCCAGCAGCGCTACAGTAACCGGGGAGCTGTTTTTT